This T cell receptor beta chain was sequenced during a study of OX40 agonist ivuxolimab in advanced cancers. Study-wide background: At 0.01 to 10 mg/kg, ivuxolimab was administered intravenously to patients every 2 weeks. Three individuals attained partial responses, comprising one hepatocellular carcinoma case and two cutaneous melanoma cases. Patients enrolled in dose escalation were diagnosed with hepatocellular carcinoma, melanoma, renal cell or head and neck cancer.

Repertoires were generated with immunoSEQ multiplex PCR, while TCRdb's copy carries only in-frame clones and drops some. The data contain 95,000 to 100,000 clones, around 90% of them singletons. Notes on the study in general: Dose levels from 0.1 to 3.0 mg/kg saw CD4+ and CD8+ blood T cells expand clonally by week 6.

Only one count was recorded for this clone. No antigen is known for it. The V end was cut by 4 bases, the J end by 1 base, with 13 bases between. The germline CDR1 and CDR2 sequences are SGHTA and FQGTGA. The CDR3 runs 16 residues. The source is an adult with an advanced solid tumor such as melanoma, head and neck, liver or kidney cancer. The chain links TRBV7-3 to TRBJ2-2; D possibly corresponds to TRBD2 (5 bases). Sequencing was performed on CD4+ or CD8+ T cells sorted from blood, taken in a trial of the OX40 agonist ivuxolimab. CDR3 nucleotides: TGTGCCAGCAGCTCGCCCTCCGGGGTGAACACCGGGGAGCTGTTTTTT. It yields the protein CASSSPSGVNTGELFF.